Listed below are T cell receptor beta chains from one sample, sequenced in a study of cytomegalovirus exposure and HLA in healthy donors. Profiling relied on immunoSEQ multiplex PCR, and the TCRdb table lists in-frame clones only, not all of them. The data hold over 110,000 clones, with around three quarters observed a single time. The sequenced sample consisted of PBMCs. These receptors all stem from a woman aged 35 to 49 in good health and CMV-seropositive. Both conserved end residues are part of each CDR3. Fields, in order: CDR3 length, clone size, D gene, J gene, V gene, CDR3 protein, CDR3 DNA. The D gene is left open where the match is weak. Clone size, where shown, is once, few, many, or a class for clones that have expanded.

CDR3 length: 13; clone size: NA; D gene: TRBD2; J gene: TRBJ2-5; V gene: TRBV2; CDR3 protein: CAGSGGLQETQYF; CDR3 DNA: TGTGCCGGCAGTGGGGGACTACAAGAGACCCAGTACTTC
CDR3 length: 14; clone size: NA; D gene: TRBD1; J gene: TRBJ1-2; V gene: TRBV15; CDR3 protein: CATSRPTGGGGYTF; CDR3 DNA: TGTGCCACCAGCAGACCGACAGGGGGCGGTGGCTACACCTTC
CDR3 length: 18; clone size: NA; D gene: NA; J gene: TRBJ2-3; V gene: TRBV14; CDR3 protein: CASSQDVRWGLAVDTQYF; CDR3 DNA: TGTGCCAGCAGCCAAGATGTTAGATGGGGGCTGGCGGTAGATACGCAGTATTTT
CDR3 length: 15; clone size: NA; D gene: TRBD2; J gene: TRBJ2-3; V gene: TRBV9; CDR3 protein: CASSGSGRVGDTQYF; CDR3 DNA: TGTGCCAGCAGCGGTAGCGGGAGGGTAGGGGATACGCAGTATTTT
CDR3 length: 15; clone size: NA; D gene: TRBD2; J gene: TRBJ2-7; V gene: TRBV7-2; CDR3 protein: CASSLASGSQYEQYF; CDR3 DNA: TGTGCCAGCAGCTTAGCTAGCGGGAGTCAGTACGAGCAGTACTTC
CDR3 length: 15; clone size: NA; D gene: TRBD1; J gene: TRBJ1-2; V gene: TRBV18; CDR3 protein: CASSPGTGGAYGYTF; CDR3 DNA: TGTGCCAGCTCACCGGGGACAGGGGGCGCTTATGGCTACACCTTC
CDR3 length: 14; clone size: NA; D gene: NA; J gene: TRBJ2-1; V gene: TRBV11-3; CDR3 protein: CASSSWASRNEQFF; CDR3 DNA: TGTGCCAGCAGCTCCTGGGCTAGCCGCAATGAGCAGTTCTTC
CDR3 length: 16; clone size: NA; D gene: TRBD2; J gene: TRBJ2-7; V gene: TRBV7-8; CDR3 protein: CASSHHGTSRIYEQYF; CDR3 DNA: TGTGCCAGCAGCCACCACGGGACTAGTCGAATCTACGAGCAGTACTTC
CDR3 length: 16; clone size: once; D gene: NA; J gene: TRBJ1-3; V gene: TRBV7-9; CDR3 protein: CASSSRGGESGNTIYF; CDR3 DNA: TGTGCCAGCAGCTCTCGGGGGGGGGAATCTGGAAACACCATATATTTT
CDR3 length: 16; clone size: NA; D gene: TRBD1; J gene: TRBJ2-3; V gene: TRBV7-9; CDR3 protein: CASSLGGTGVTDTQYF; CDR3 DNA: TGTGCCAGCAGCTTAGGAGGGACAGGGGTCACAGATACGCAGTATTTT
CDR3 length: 15; clone size: NA; D gene: NA; J gene: TRBJ2-1; V gene: TRBV15; CDR3 protein: CATSTQRGRLGEQFF; CDR3 DNA: TGTGCCACCAGCACACAAAGAGGAAGGCTCGGTGAGCAGTTCTTC